The rows below give T cell receptor beta chains drawn from one sample of a study of cytomegalovirus exposure and HLA in healthy donors. TCRdb keeps only in-frame clones here, not all; method: immunoSEQ multiplex PCR. Of approximately 190,000 clones in the sample, approximately 85% were seen once. Sequenced input: PBMCs. The receptors shown here come from a woman between 18 and 29 years old in good health and CMV-seronegative. CDR3s include the opening cysteine and the closing phenylalanine or tryptophan. The order of the fields is clone size, D gene, J gene, V gene, CDR3 protein, CDR3 DNA. The D gene is left open where the match is weak. The size field is filled for only some rows; it gives once, few, many or a size class.

abundance: NA
d_gene: NA
j_gene: TRBJ1-1
v_gene: TRBV29-1
CDR3aa: CSVGIPGVGKAFF
CDR3nt: TGCAGCGTTGGTATACCGGGGGTCGGCAAGGCTTTCTTT

abundance: once
d_gene: TRBD1
j_gene: TRBJ2-7
v_gene: TRBV23-1
CDR3aa: CASSLHLSDRGEQYF
CDR3nt: TGCGCCAGCAGTCTCCATCTCTCCGACAGGGGTGAGCAGTACTTC

abundance: few
d_gene: TRBD1
j_gene: TRBJ1-3
v_gene: TRBV6-5
CDR3aa: CASSYSRQGRNTIYF
CDR3nt: TGTGCCAGCAGTTACTCGCGACAGGGTAGAAACACCATATATTTT

abundance: NA
d_gene: NA
j_gene: TRBJ2-1
v_gene: TRBV30
CDR3aa: CAWRGHNGQFF
CDR3nt: TGTGCCTGGAGGGGGCACAATGGGCAGTTCTTC

abundance: NA
d_gene: TRBD1
j_gene: TRBJ1-3
v_gene: TRBV30
CDR3aa: CAWSAGTVLGNTIYF
CDR3nt: TGTGCCTGGAGTGCAGGGACAGTCCTTGGAAACACCATATATTTT

abundance: NA
d_gene: TRBD1
j_gene: TRBJ1-5
v_gene: TRBV19
CDR3aa: CASSPRAGGNNQPQHF
CDR3nt: TGTGCCAGTAGTCCTCGGGCAGGGGGCAACAATCAGCCCCAGCATTTT

abundance: once
d_gene: NA
j_gene: TRBJ2-1
v_gene: TRBV7-6
CDR3aa: CASSLAGAGYEQFF
CDR3nt: TGTGCCAGCAGCTTGGCGGGGGCGGGGTATGAGCAGTTCTTC

abundance: NA
d_gene: NA
j_gene: TRBJ1-3
v_gene: TRBV19
CDR3aa: CASSPPGRISGNTIYF
CDR3nt: TGTGCCAGTAGTCCTCCGGGAAGGATCTCTGGAAACACCATATATTTT

abundance: NA
d_gene: TRBD2
j_gene: TRBJ2-5
v_gene: TRBV29-1
CDR3aa: CSVAPQGLAGVGEAQYF
CDR3nt: TGCAGCGTTGCCCCCCAGGGACTAGCGGGAGTAGGGGAGGCCCAGTACTTC

abundance: NA
d_gene: TRBD1
j_gene: TRBJ1-2
v_gene: TRBV6-5
CDR3aa: CASSGLDRDGGYTF
CDR3nt: TGTGCCAGCAGTGGATTAGACAGGGACGGTGGCTACACCTTC

abundance: once
d_gene: NA
j_gene: TRBJ1-2
v_gene: TRBV6-6
CDR3aa: CASSHQGDPDYGYTF
CDR3nt: TGTGCCAGCAGCCACCAAGGGGATCCCGACTATGGCTACACCTTC

abundance: once
d_gene: NA
j_gene: TRBJ1-1
v_gene: TRBV11-2
CDR3aa: CASSPARPNTEAFF
CDR3nt: TGTGCCAGCAGCCCTGCCAGGCCCAACACTGAAGCTTTCTTT

abundance: NA
d_gene: TRBD2
j_gene: TRBJ2-1
v_gene: TRBV25-1
CDR3aa: CASSVMGLAKDEQFF
CDR3nt: TGTGCCAGCAGTGTGATGGGACTAGCTAAGGATGAGCAGTTCTTC

abundance: NA
d_gene: TRBD1
j_gene: TRBJ1-3
v_gene: TRBV30
CDR3aa: CAWSVLGTGGGNTIYF
CDR3nt: TGTGCCTGGAGTGTACTAGGGACAGGGGGCGGAAACACCATATATTTT

abundance: once
d_gene: TRBD2
j_gene: TRBJ2-1
v_gene: TRBV18
CDR3aa: CASSPHETSGRASGSYNEQFF
CDR3nt: TGTGCCAGCTCACCTCACGAGACTAGCGGGAGGGCCTCTGGCTCCTACAATGAGCAGTTCTTC

abundance: few
d_gene: TRBD1
j_gene: TRBJ1-2
v_gene: TRBV7-9
CDR3aa: CASSYRTGFNYGYTF
CDR3nt: TGTGCCAGCAGCTACCGGACAGGATTTAACTATGGCTACACCTTC

abundance: NA
d_gene: TRBD1
j_gene: TRBJ2-7
v_gene: TRBV11-2
CDR3aa: CASSLDRGRAYEQYF
CDR3nt: TGTGCCAGCAGCTTAGACAGGGGGCGAGCCTACGAGCAGTACTTC

abundance: NA
d_gene: TRBD1
j_gene: TRBJ1-4
v_gene: TRBV5-1
CDR3aa: CASSLWEPQGGWTNEKLFF
CDR3nt: TGCGCCAGCAGCTTGTGGGAACCACAAGGGGGCTGGACTAATGAAAAACTGTTTTTT

abundance: NA
d_gene: NA
j_gene: TRBJ2-3
v_gene: TRBV6-4
CDR3aa: CASSGGEPDTQYF
CDR3nt: TGTGCCAGCAGTGGGGGAGAGCCAGATACGCAGTATTTT

abundance: NA
d_gene: NA
j_gene: TRBJ2-7
v_gene: TRBV13
CDR3aa: CASSISLILGQHYEQYF
CDR3nt: TGTGCCAGCAGCATCTCGCTCATCCTGGGGCAGCACTACGAGCAGTACTTC

abundance: NA
d_gene: TRBD1
j_gene: TRBJ1-2
v_gene: TRBV5-1
CDR3aa: CASSSTMLPTGVGYTF
CDR3nt: TGCGCCAGCAGCTCAACTATGCTGCCGACAGGGGTCGGCTACACCTTC

abundance: few
d_gene: NA
j_gene: TRBJ2-7
v_gene: TRBV29-1
CDR3aa: CSARGGEQYF
CDR3nt: TGCAGCGCCCGAGGGGGCGAGCAGTACTTC

abundance: NA
d_gene: NA
j_gene: TRBJ1-2
v_gene: TRBV7-2
CDR3aa: CASSLGGGNYGYTF
CDR3nt: TGTGCCAGCAGCTTAGGTGGGGGGAACTATGGCTACACCTTC

abundance: NA
d_gene: NA
j_gene: TRBJ2-7
v_gene: TRBV10-3
CDR3aa: CAIGPGTSSTYEQYF
CDR3nt: TGTGCCATCGGGCCGGGTACTAGTTCTACCTACGAGCAGTACTTC

abundance: NA
d_gene: TRBD2
j_gene: TRBJ2-1
v_gene: TRBV19
CDR3aa: CASSIRSGRGNEQFF
CDR3nt: TGTGCCAGTAGTATACGCTCCGGGAGGGGGAATGAGCAGTTCTTC

abundance: NA
d_gene: NA
j_gene: TRBJ1-2
v_gene: TRBV29-1
CDR3aa: CSVETITPRRDIINCGYTF
CDR3nt: TGCAGCGTTGAGACCATAACCCCCCGTCGAGACATTATTAATTGTGGCTACACCTTC

abundance: NA
d_gene: NA
j_gene: TRBJ2-2
v_gene: TRBV7-2
CDR3aa: CASSLGARTLNTGELFF
CDR3nt: TGTGCCAGCAGCTTAGGAGCGCGAACCCTAAACACCGGGGAGCTGTTTTTT

abundance: few
d_gene: NA
j_gene: TRBJ1-1
v_gene: TRBV2
CDR3aa: CASRDNRVGSFTEAFF
CDR3nt: TGTGCCAGCAGGGACAACAGGGTTGGCAGTTTTACTGAAGCTTTCTTT

abundance: NA
d_gene: TRBD1
j_gene: TRBJ2-6
v_gene: TRBV7-9
CDR3aa: CASSRQGADGANVLTF
CDR3nt: TGTGCCAGCAGCCGCCAGGGGGCAGATGGGGCCAACGTCCTGACTTTC

abundance: NA
d_gene: NA
j_gene: TRBJ1-1
v_gene: TRBV5-1
CDR3aa: CASKHSVSMNTEAFF
CDR3nt: TGCGCCAGCAAGCACAGTGTATCCATGAACACTGAAGCTTTCTTT

abundance: few
d_gene: NA
j_gene: TRBJ2-1
v_gene: TRBV13
CDR3aa: CASSSNYNEQFF
CDR3nt: TGTGCCAGCAGCTCTAACTACAATGAGCAGTTCTTC

abundance: NA
d_gene: NA
j_gene: TRBJ2-7
v_gene: TRBV28
CDR3aa: CASRAVGLAGEQYF
CDR3nt: TGTGCCAGCAGGGCCGTGGGTCTGGCGGGGGAGCAGTACTTC

abundance: NA
d_gene: TRBD1
j_gene: TRBJ2-7
v_gene: TRBV19
CDR3aa: CASSITSGTADKYF
CDR3nt: TGTGCCAGTAGTATCACCTCCGGGACAGCAGACAAGTACTTC

abundance: NA
d_gene: TRBD1
j_gene: TRBJ1-6
v_gene: TRBV28
CDR3aa: CASSLLTGTGDNSPLHF
CDR3nt: TGTGCCAGCAGTTTACTGACGGGGACAGGGGATAATTCACCCCTCCACTTT

abundance: NA
d_gene: TRBD2
j_gene: TRBJ2-7
v_gene: TRBV2
CDR3aa: CASSRLAGQSSYEQYF
CDR3nt: TGTGCCAGCAGTCGACTAGCGGGCCAAAGCTCCTACGAGCAGTACTTC

abundance: NA
d_gene: NA
j_gene: TRBJ1-2
v_gene: TRBV2
CDR3aa: CASSERGYGYTF
CDR3nt: TGTGCCAGCAGTGAAAGAGGCTATGGCTACACCTTC

abundance: few
d_gene: TRBD1
j_gene: TRBJ1-1
v_gene: TRBV29-1
CDR3aa: CSVWDRENTEAFF
CDR3nt: TGCAGCGTTTGGGACAGGGAGAACACTGAAGCTTTCTTT

abundance: NA
d_gene: NA
j_gene: TRBJ1-2
v_gene: TRBV10-3
CDR3aa: CAISESEGSGNYGYTF
CDR3nt: TGTGCCATCAGTGAGTCGGAGGGCAGTGGCAACTATGGCTACACCTTC

abundance: once
d_gene: NA
j_gene: TRBJ2-1
v_gene: TRBV9
CDR3aa: CASSALLGGLPNEQFF
CDR3nt: TGTGCCAGCAGCGCTCTTCTCGGGGGGCTACCAAATGAGCAGTTCTTC

abundance: few
d_gene: NA
j_gene: TRBJ2-7
v_gene: TRBV6-5
CDR3aa: CASSEELESYEQYF
CDR3nt: TGTGCCAGCAGTGAAGAACTAGAGTCCTACGAGCAGTACTTC

abundance: NA
d_gene: NA
j_gene: TRBJ1-2
v_gene: TRBV7-6
CDR3aa: CASSPAENYGYTF
CDR3nt: TGTGCCAGCAGCCCGGCGGAGAACTATGGCTACACCTTC

abundance: NA
d_gene: NA
j_gene: TRBJ2-4
v_gene: TRBV2
CDR3aa: CASSVEGVHIQYF
CDR3nt: TGTGCCAGCAGTGTGGAAGGGGTTCACATTCAGTACTTC

abundance: NA
d_gene: NA
j_gene: TRBJ2-3
v_gene: TRBV18
CDR3aa: CASSHSAEEGTDTQYF
CDR3nt: TGTGCCAGCTCACATAGCGCTGAAGAGGGCACAGATACGCAGTATTTT

abundance: NA
d_gene: NA
j_gene: TRBJ2-7
v_gene: TRBV2
CDR3aa: CAGLDQSYEQYF
CDR3nt: TGTGCCGGCCTAGATCAGAGCTACGAGCAGTACTTC

abundance: NA
d_gene: TRBD2
j_gene: TRBJ2-1
v_gene: TRBV11-1
CDR3aa: CASSFSGLAAPHEQFF
CDR3nt: TGTGCCAGCAGCTTTTCCGGGCTAGCGGCCCCCCATGAGCAGTTCTTC

abundance: NA
d_gene: NA
j_gene: TRBJ1-2
v_gene: TRBV27
CDR3aa: CASSPTGNYGYTF
CDR3nt: TGTGCCAGCAGTCCAACAGGAAACTATGGCTACACCTTC

abundance: NA
d_gene: NA
j_gene: TRBJ1-1
v_gene: TRBV5-6
CDR3aa: CASSLRGPLNTEAFF
CDR3nt: TGTGCCAGCAGCTTGAGGGGCCCCCTGAACACTGAAGCTTTCTTT

abundance: NA
d_gene: NA
j_gene: TRBJ2-7
v_gene: TRBV7-2
CDR3aa: CASSLHRDEQYF
CDR3nt: TGTGCCAGCAGTTTGCACCGGGACGAGCAGTACTTC

abundance: NA
d_gene: TRBD1
j_gene: TRBJ2-7
v_gene: TRBV5-1
CDR3aa: CASSSTGTGIINEQYF
CDR3nt: TGCGCCAGCAGCTCGACCGGGACAGGGATTATAAACGAGCAGTACTTC

abundance: NA
d_gene: TRBD2
j_gene: TRBJ2-5
v_gene: TRBV5-1
CDR3aa: CASSIDPLASEQYF
CDR3nt: TGCGCCAGCAGCATCGACCCACTAGCGAGTGAGCAGTACTTC

abundance: NA
d_gene: NA
j_gene: TRBJ1-1
v_gene: TRBV6-5
CDR3aa: CASSYRVFGGTEAFF
CDR3nt: TGTGCCAGCAGTTACAGGGTTTTCGGGGGCACTGAAGCTTTCTTT

abundance: NA
d_gene: TRBD2
j_gene: TRBJ2-1
v_gene: TRBV11-2
CDR3aa: CASSPPGGTYNEQFF
CDR3nt: TGTGCCAGCAGCCCTCCGGGGGGAACCTACAATGAGCAGTTCTTC

abundance: NA
d_gene: NA
j_gene: TRBJ1-3
v_gene: TRBV7-9
CDR3aa: CASSLYSRVGGNTIYF
CDR3nt: TGTGCCAGCAGCTTATACTCCAGGGTGGGTGGAAACACCATATATTTT

abundance: NA
d_gene: NA
j_gene: TRBJ1-1
v_gene: TRBV7-2
CDR3aa: CASSPPAEAFF
CDR3nt: TGTGCCAGCAGTCCACCGGCTGAAGCTTTCTTT

abundance: NA
d_gene: NA
j_gene: TRBJ2-2
v_gene: TRBV6-5
CDR3aa: CASSTGLTGELFF
CDR3nt: TGTGCCAGCAGTACGGGACTGACCGGGGAGCTGTTTTTT

abundance: NA
d_gene: NA
j_gene: TRBJ2-1
v_gene: TRBV7-9
CDR3aa: CASSSQGYEQFF
CDR3nt: TGTGCCAGCAGCTCGCAGGGTTATGAGCAGTTCTTC

abundance: NA
d_gene: TRBD1
j_gene: TRBJ1-2
v_gene: TRBV7-9
CDR3aa: CASSLKKGTGNYYGYTF
CDR3nt: TGTGCCAGCAGCTTAAAGAAAGGGACAGGGAACTACTATGGCTACACCTTC

abundance: NA
d_gene: TRBD2
j_gene: TRBJ2-1
v_gene: TRBV2
CDR3aa: CASRVLAGKNEQFF
CDR3nt: TGTGCCAGCAGGGTACTAGCGGGAAAGAATGAGCAGTTCTTC

abundance: NA
d_gene: NA
j_gene: TRBJ1-2
v_gene: TRBV11-2
CDR3aa: CASSLIAGERGYTF
CDR3nt: TGTGCCAGCAGCCTCATCGCGGGGGAAAGAGGCTACACCTTC

abundance: few
d_gene: TRBD2
j_gene: TRBJ2-5
v_gene: TRBV5-1
CDR3aa: CASSDRLAVETQYF
CDR3nt: TGCGCCAGCAGCGATCGACTAGCCGTTGAGACCCAGTACTTC